The rows below give T cell receptor beta chains drawn from one sample of a study of cytomegalovirus exposure and HLA in healthy donors. The protocol was immunoSEQ multiplex PCR, while the TCRdb copy is restricted to in-frame clones and leaves out a portion. The sample carries roughly 120,000 clones, roughly 76% recorded once. Source material: PBMCs. The source is a man aged 50-60 years in good health and CMV-seropositive. Both conserved end residues are part of each CDR3. D genes are given only for firm matches. The size of a clone is reported for some rows only, either as once, few or many, or as a class for expanded clones.

v_gene	abundance	j_gene	d_gene	CDR3nt	CDR3aa
TRBV6-4	.	TRBJ2-1	.	TGTGCCAGCAGTGAAGTGGCAGGATTCATAGGTGAGCAGTTCTTC	CASSEVAGFIGEQFF
TRBV11-2	.	TRBJ2-7	.	TGTGCCAGCAGGGCCGGAGTCGGGTACGAGCAGTACTTC	CASRAGVGYEQYF
TRBV9	.	TRBJ2-1	TRBD2	TGTGCCAGCAGCGTAGTTGGGGGGGGAACTAGCGGGGGCCGGAGCTCCTACAATGAGCAGTTCTTC	CASSVVGGGTSGGRSSYNEQFF
TRBV5-6	.	TRBJ2-5	TRBD1	TGTGCCAGCAGCCCCGAGGGGGCGGGTGAGCAGTACTTC	CASSPEGAGEQYF
TRBV7-9	.	TRBJ2-1	TRBD2	TGTGCCAGCAGCTCTTTTAGCGGGGGGGCCTTGAATGAGCAGTTCTTC	CASSSFSGGALNEQFF
TRBV6-5	.	TRBJ2-7	.	TGTGCCAGCAGTTACTACCTAGGACAGCATCTGTACTTC	CASSYYLGQHLYF
TRBV7-8	.	TRBJ1-2	.	TGTGCCAGCAGTACGGGGGGCGATGGCTACACCTTC	CASSTGGDGYTF
TRBV7-7	few	TRBJ2-3	.	TGTGCCAGCAGCCCGGGACATAGCACAGATACGCAGTATTTT	CASSPGHSTDTQYF
TRBV9	.	TRBJ2-5	TRBD2	TGTGCCAGCAGCTTCATGGGACTAGCCCAAGAGACCCAGTACTTC	CASSFMGLAQETQYF
TRBV15	.	TRBJ2-5	.	TGTGCCACCAGCAGAGATACTGGGAAGGGGGAGACCCAGTACTTC	CATSRDTGKGETQYF
TRBV6-4	.	TRBJ2-2	TRBD2	TGTGCCAGCAGAACTAGCGGGAGTACCGGGGAGCTGTTTTTT	CASRTSGSTGELFF
TRBV15	.	TRBJ2-1	.	TGTGCCACCAGCGGTTCACAGGGTTTGTCGTCCTCTTCGAATGAGCAGTTCTTC	CATSGSQGLSSSSNEQFF
TRBV18	.	TRBJ2-7	.	TGTGCCAGCTCACTACAGGGTTCCTACGAGCAGTACTTC	CASSLQGSYEQYF
TRBV10-2	few	TRBJ1-1	TRBD1	TGCGCCAGCAGTGAACGCGGAACAGGGGCTACTGAAGCTTTCTTT	CASSERGTGATEAFF
TRBV19	.	TRBJ2-7	.	TGTGCCAGTAGTCTGGGACTGCCGGACGAGCAGTACTTC	CASSLGLPDEQYF
TRBV10-3	.	TRBJ2-3	TRBD1	TGTGCCATCAGTGAGACGGGACAGAGCACAGATACGCAGTATTTT	CAISETGQSTDTQYF
TRBV6-5	.	TRBJ1-3	.	TGTGCCAGCAGTTACTCCAAGGGGGGAAACACCATATATTTT	CASSYSKGGNTIYF
TRBV7-9	.	TRBJ2-5	.	TGTGCCAGCAGCCCGGGTCTTCGGGAGCAGTACTTC	CASSPGLREQYF
TRBV5-1	.	TRBJ2-1	TRBD1	TGCGCCAGCAGCTTGTCTGCCGGACAGGGGGCCTACAATGAGCAGTTCTTC	CASSLSAGQGAYNEQFF
TRBV6-1	.	TRBJ2-7	TRBD1	TGTGCCAGCCGTTCCGGGACAGCGATTTACGAGCAGTACTTC	CASRSGTAIYEQYF
TRBV6-1	.	TRBJ1-5	TRBD1	TGTGCCAGCAGTGCGGTTCGACAGGGGTTGGGCAATCAGCCCCAGCATTTT	CASSAVRQGLGNQPQHF
TRBV6-5	.	TRBJ2-3	TRBD2	TGTGCCAGCAGATACCCGGGGGGTGCGCAGTATTTT	CASRYPGGAQYF
TRBV7-9	.	TRBJ1-1	.	TGTGCCAGCAGCTTGTACAGGGACACTGAAGCTTTCTTT	CASSLYRDTEAFF
TRBV7-2	.	TRBJ2-7	TRBD1	TGTGCCAGCAGCTTAGGTAGGACAGGTGCCTACGAGCAGTACTTC	CASSLGRTGAYEQYF
TRBV4-1	.	TRBJ2-7	TRBD1	TGCGCCAGCAGCCAAGGGACAGGCCCCCCCTACGAGCAGTACTTC	CASSQGTGPPYEQYF
TRBV15	.	TRBJ1-5	TRBD1	TGTGCCACCAGCAGAGAACGGACAGGGGTAAGCAATCAGCCCCAGCATTTT	CATSRERTGVSNQPQHF
TRBV18	.	TRBJ2-1	.	TGTGCCAGCTCACCTCGAACGGGGGTTAACAATGAGCAGTTCTTC	CASSPRTGVNNEQFF
TRBV7-8	.	TRBJ2-1	.	TGTGCCAGCAGCTTAGAGGTGGTACTAAACTACAATGAGCAGTTCTTC	CASSLEVVLNYNEQFF
TRBV9	once	TRBJ2-7	TRBD1	TGTGCCAGCAGCGCGGGACAGGGGGCCTCCTACGAGCAGTACTTC	CASSAGQGASYEQYF
TRBV2	once	TRBJ1-1	.	TGTGCCAGCAGGGAGACAGAATTGAACACTGAAGCTTTCTTT	CASRETELNTEAFF
TRBV2	.	TRBJ2-7	.	TGTGCCAGCACAAGGGGGAGGGCCTACGAGCAGTACTTC	CASTRGRAYEQYF
TRBV19	.	TRBJ2-5	.	TGTGCCAGTAGTATTAGTCGACAGAGTGAGACCCAGTACTTC	CASSISRQSETQYF
TRBV7-9	once	TRBJ2-3	TRBD2	TGTGCCAGCAGCTTAACTAGCGGGGGCGCAGATACGCAGTATTTT	CASSLTSGGADTQYF
TRBV10-2	few	TRBJ2-3	TRBD2	TGCGCCAGCAGTGAGGGAAGCGGGGGGGCTCTTACGCAGTATTTT	CASSEGSGGALTQYF
TRBV5-4	.	TRBJ2-7	TRBD2	TGTGCCAGCAGCAAGACTAGCCAGAGCTCCTACGAGCAGTACTTC	CASSKTSQSSYEQYF
TRBV28	once	TRBJ2-1	.	TGTGCCAGCAGTCCGAACCCTAGATCCGCCTACAATGAGCAGTTCTTC	CASSPNPRSAYNEQFF
TRBV10-3	few	TRBJ1-6	.	TGTGCCATCAGTGAAGGGGTGAATTCACCCCTCCACTTT	CAISEGVNSPLHF
TRBV28	.	TRBJ1-1	TRBD1	TGTGCCAGCAGTTTAGAGGGGGCCACTGAAGCTTTCTTT	CASSLEGATEAFF
TRBV18	once	TRBJ1-5	.	TGTGCCAGCTCACCTGGCCGAAGCAATCAGCCCCAGCATTTT	CASSPGRSNQPQHF
TRBV5-1	.	TRBJ1-6	TRBD1	TGCGCCAGCAGCTTACGGACAGGGGATAATTCACCCCTCCACTTT	CASSLRTGDNSPLHF
TRBV19	.	TRBJ2-7	TRBD1	TGTGCCAGTAGTATGGGGAGAGACAGGGGACGCTACGAGCAGTACTTC	CASSMGRDRGRYEQYF
TRBV5-1	few	TRBJ2-1	TRBD2	TGCGCCAGCTCCCGAAGCGGGGGGTTAAATGAGCAGTTCTTC	CASSRSGGLNEQFF
TRBV2	.	TRBJ2-1	TRBD1	TGTGCCAGCAGTGCGGGACAGGCGCTCTACAATGAGCAGTTCTTC	CASSAGQALYNEQFF
TRBV6-5	.	TRBJ2-7	.	TGTGCCAGCAGTAAACAAAATCCCTACGAGCAGTACTTC	CASSKQNPYEQYF
TRBV9	.	TRBJ2-7	.	TGTGCCAGCAGCGTAGCCCAGGGGCCCTACGAGCAGTACTTC	CASSVAQGPYEQYF
TRBV7-6	once	TRBJ1-1	.	TGTGCCAGCAGCTTAGGGGTAGGGGTAATTGCTGAAGCTTTCTTT	CASSLGVGVIAEAFF
TRBV2	.	TRBJ2-1	TRBD2	TGTGCCAGCAGGGGACTAGCGGGAGGGAGAGAGTTCTTC	CASRGLAGGREFF
TRBV9	.	TRBJ2-2	.	TGTGCCAGCAGCGTGGTTTCAGGGGTCACCGGGGAGCTGTTTTTT	CASSVVSGVTGELFF
TRBV5-1	once	TRBJ2-1	.	TGCGCCAGCCAACTTTTAGGGGATGAGCAGTTCTTC	CASQLLGDEQFF
TRBV15	few	TRBJ1-2	.	TGTGCCACCAGCAGAGATCGGGTCTCTAACTATGGCTACACCTTC	CATSRDRVSNYGYTF
TRBV28	.	TRBJ2-1	TRBD2	TGTGCCAGCAGTTTCCCGGGACTACCTAATGAGCAGTTCTTC	CASSFPGLPNEQFF
TRBV5-4	few	TRBJ2-7	.	TGTGCCAGCAGCAAAAGCGGAGGGGAGAACGAGCAGTACTTC	CASSKSGGENEQYF
TRBV29-1	.	TRBJ1-1	TRBD1	TGCAGCACCAGACAGGGCCCTGAAGCTTTCTTT	CSTRQGPEAFF
TRBV7-9	.	TRBJ2-5	.	TGTGCCAGCAAACGGAGGCTGGCCGGCCAAGAGACCCAGTACTTC	CASKRRLAGQETQYF
TRBV5-4	.	TRBJ1-2	.	TGTGCCAGCGGCTTATTAGGGGGAGGGAACTATGGCTACACCTTC	CASGLLGGGNYGYTF